Included here is one T cell receptor (beta chain) sequence, with context. The sample holds many counts of this clonotype. Its binding antigen is unknown. No base-level quality is on record; no much larger clone is a single base apart. This entry comes from a study of Graves' ophthalmopathy and Graves' hyperthyroidism (dated by TCRdb to the late 2010s). General notes on the study: Peripheral blood was collected at initial diagnosis, prior to any treatment. The roughly 91 discovery patients were randomly divided into training and test sets at a 7:3 ratio. Once sampling was done, hyperthyroidism patients were given methimazole at a starting dose of 30 mg daily, while ophthalmopathy patients were given high-dose intravenous methylprednisolone. The study used signatures of the TCR beta repertoire to tell Graves' ophthalmopathy apart from Graves' hyperthyroidism and to predict which patients would progress to ophthalmopathy. In total, 120 to 150 blood samples were TCR-sequenced: approximately 42 ophthalmopathy, about 75 hyperthyroidism and roughly 17 hyperthyroidism-to-ophthalmopathy patients. The independent validation cohort included 18 to 20 hyperthyroidism patients plus 17 patients who later progressed from hyperthyroidism to ophthalmopathy. In roughly 6 hyperthyroidism patients, the T-cell repertoire of thyroid tissue was compared with the T-cell repertoire of blood. To explore V-J signatures that separate ophthalmopathy from hyperthyroidism, a discovery set of about a hundred patients was enrolled, consisting of about 45 with ophthalmopathy and around 60 with stable hyperthyroidism.

A patient counted as having stable hyperthyroidism if there was no progression to ophthalmopathy within 18 months of follow-up. The hyperthyroidism patients were 18 to 65 years old and newly diagnosed, with a disease duration of less than 2 months. Patients with other autoimmune diseases, uncontrolled infections, pregnancy or lactation were excluded. Diagnosis relied on clinical symptoms, serum thyroxine, TRAb, thyroid ultrasound and orbital computed tomography. Using Ficoll-Paque density gradient centrifugation, PBMCs were isolated from about 9.4 ml of fresh peripheral blood. Total RNA was extracted with Trizol reagent and quality-checked on an Agilent 2100 Bioanalyzer. Results the study describes overall, beyond this receptor: In validation, the model predicted ophthalmopathy progression with 55% to 71% sensitivity and 72% to 80% specificity; 12 predicted patients were CT-confirmed with GO in a median of approximately 6.5 months. Most expanded thyroid clonotypes with frequency above 0.001 were also detected in blood, suggesting blood repertoires may reflect the thyroid immune response. Sample size was not statistically predetermined, and group allocation was not concealed from the investigators. In cross-validation, the 13-signature model distinguished ophthalmopathy from stable hyperthyroidism with around 90% sensitivity and about 81% specificity, while in the test set the corresponding values were roughly 80% and 75%.

For repertoire sequencing, the TCR beta CDR3 regions were amplified from RNA transcripts. The first round of RT-PCR was done with HTBI primers and the Qiagen OneStep RT-PCR kit, and was followed by a second round of multiplex PCR, then size selection and purification. Libraries were sequenced on an Illumina HiSeq2000 using paired-end 100 bp reads. The paper's processing steps were these. Reads were processed with SOAPnuke, discarding reads with adapters, uncalled bases, mean Phred below 15, or no exact constant-primer or identifier match. COPE v1.2.5 was used to merge high-quality paired reads. Each unique nucleotide sequence was defined as a clonotype, and clonotypes were aligned to IMGT TRB V, D and J references with MiTCR v1.1. The analysis was limited to V-J combinations with a frequency above 0.0001, which together covered approximately 99% of repertoires. A TCR clonal expansion and chaos score per V-J combination was defined as the ratio of F50 clonal expansion to chaos observed in the TCRdist matrix. Welch's t-statistics and random forest were used to reduce the features to 10 to 15 V-J combinations, which were then used as input to a naive Bayes classifier. The Morisita-Horn index was used to measure how similar the thyroid and blood repertoires were. The raw public data were reprocessed by TCRdb itself: fastp quality trimming at Q25, MiXCR clonotype calling, in-frame beta chains only. Rows matching on CDR3 protein sequence are summarized as one entry with the most common DNA and genes. TCRdb's processing, not the authors' own work, is the source of the V and J calls. This sample comprises hundreds of thousands of distinct CDR3 sequences, 22% of them detected only once. The top ten hold approximately 7% of the sample.

The sequence derives from a woman under 30 with stable Graves' hyperthyroidism. Some clones in this sample may be carry-over from other donors' samples. Donor details come from another sample of the same person, matched by shared clones. The material sequenced was peripheral blood.

At the DNA level, the sequence is TGTGCCAGCAGCTCCGGGCCCATCAATCAGCCCCAGCATTTT. This codes for CASSSGPINQPQHF. The chain couples TRBV3-1 to TRBJ1-5, with no reliable assignment of the D segment. Per the germline V gene (reference sequence), LGHDT is the CDR1 and YNNKEL is the CDR2. Deletion took 5 bases off V and 3 bases off J, with a span of 11 bases between the germline ends. Inclusive of the bounding cysteine and phenylalanine, the CDR3 is 14 residues long. The read is trimmed to its CDR3 DNA, 42 bases read in frame from base 1.